A selection of T cell receptor beta chains follows, all from one sample in a study of cytotoxic CD8 clonotypes in ibrutinib-treated CLL. Sequencing was performed with immunoSEQ multiplex PCR; in TCRdb, only in-frame clones are kept and a portion is missing. The data hold 35,000 to 55,000 clones, with around 73% observed a single time. This specimen was PBMCs, taken after 12 months of ibrutinib treatment. The receptors stem from a human donor with chronic lymphocytic leukemia. The CDR3 runs from the conserved cysteine through the conserved F or W. D genes are given only for firm matches. Clone size is given for some rows only: seen once, a few or many times, or a class if the clone is expanded.

clone size | CDR3 length | J gene | D gene | V gene | CDR3 DNA | CDR3 protein
. | 15 | TRBJ2-1 | TRBD2 | TRBV4-1 | TGCGCCAGCAGCCCAGCCGGGGGGGGCTTAAATGAGCAGTTCTTC | CASSPAGGGLNEQFF
. | 14 | TRBJ1-2 | . | TRBV7-2 | TGTGCCAGCAGCTTATCCAGGTCCTACTATGGCTACACCTTC | CASSLSRSYYGYTF
. | 16 | TRBJ1-5 | . | TRBV5-6 | TGTGCCAGCAGCTTGCGGAACAGGCTTGGCAATCAGCCCCAGCATTTT | CASSLRNRLGNQPQHF
once | 13 | TRBJ1-1 | . | TRBV18 | TGTGCCAGCTCAAGAAACGGGAACACTGAAGCTTTCTTT | CASSRNGNTEAFF
few | 13 | TRBJ2-5 | . | TRBV18 | TGTGCCAGCTCACCGACAGCTCAAGAGACCCAGTACTTC | CASSPTAQETQYF
. | 16 | TRBJ2-1 | . | TRBV7-9 | TGTGCCAGCAGCTTACTGAGACTCACTGGACCCAATGAGCAGTTCTTC | CASSLLRLTGPNEQFF
. | 16 | TRBJ1-1 | TRBD1 | TRBV6-1 | TGTGCCAGCAGTGAGGTCTTACAGGGGGCGATCACTGAAGCTTTCTTT | CASSEVLQGAITEAFF
. | 15 | TRBJ1-1 | . | TRBV19 | TGTGCCAGTAGAGTAATGGGTCAGGTGAACACTGAAGCTTTCTTT | CASRVMGQVNTEAFF
. | 12 | TRBJ2-3 | TRBD2 | TRBV10-3 | TGTGCCGCTCGCGGGGAGGGTGATACGCAGTATTTT | CAARGEGDTQYF
. | 15 | TRBJ2-6 | . | TRBV7-3 | TGTGCCAGCAGCCCCCCAGGGGTCGGGGCCAACGTCCTGACTTTC | CASSPPGVGANVLTF
. | 16 | TRBJ2-2 | TRBD2 | TRBV5-1 | TGCGCCAGCAGCTTCTTAGCGGGGGGGCCGACCGGGGAGCTGTTTTTT | CASSFLAGGPTGELFF
. | 15 | TRBJ1-5 | . | TRBV6-6 | TGTGCCAGCAGTCGTCTCCCCCAGGGAGCCCAGCCCCAGCATTTT | CASSRLPQGAQPQHF
few | 13 | TRBJ1-1 | . | TRBV27 | TGTGCCAGCAGTTTATTCGTCTACACTGAAGCTTTCTTT | CASSLFVYTEAFF
. | 15 | TRBJ2-1 | . | TRBV5-1 | TGCGCCAGCAGCTTAGGGGTCAGCTCCTACAATGAGCAGTTCTTC | CASSLGVSSYNEQFF
once | 14 | TRBJ2-5 | . | TRBV18 | TGTGCCAGCTCACCACCAATTAGCGCGGAGACCCAGTACTTC | CASSPPISAETQYF
. | 16 | TRBJ1-5 | TRBD1 | TRBV7-9 | TGTGCCAGCAGCTTCTACACAGGGGGGAGGAATCAGCCCCAGCATTTT | CASSFYTGGRNQPQHF
. | 13 | TRBJ2-7 | . | TRBV27 | TGTGCCAGCAGTTACAGCGCCGTCTACGAGCAGTACTTC | CASSYSAVYEQYF
. | 13 | TRBJ1-2 | . | TRBV30 | TGTGCCTGGAGTGTGGTTGGGGGCGTAGGCTACACCTTC | CAWSVVGGVGYTF
. | 13 | TRBJ1-1 | . | TRBV5-8 | TGTGCCAGCAGGGGGGGACGGAACACTGAAGCTTTCTTT | CASRGGRNTEAFF
. | 13 | TRBJ1-5 | . | TRBV5-6 | TGTGCCAGCAGCCCCGGACTTAATCAGCCCCAGCATTTT | CASSPGLNQPQHF
few | 15 | TRBJ2-3 | . | TRBV5-1 | TGCGCCAGCAGCGTCGGAACGGCGGGTCTTGATACGCAGTATTTT | CASSVGTAGLDTQYF
. | 13 | TRBJ1-1 | . | TRBV5-6 | TGTGCCAGCAGCCGTCCGGGTTTTCCTGAAGCTTTCTTT | CASSRPGFPEAFF
. | 14 | TRBJ2-1 | TRBD2 | TRBV27 | TGTGCCACAAGCGGGGCAATCTCCTACAATGAGCAGTTCTTC | CATSGAISYNEQFF
. | 13 | TRBJ2-1 | . | TRBV7-6 | TGTGCCAGCAGCTTAGACGGCTACAATGAGCAGTTCTTC | CASSLDGYNEQFF
. | 13 | TRBJ2-2 | . | TRBV11-3 | TGTGCCAGCAGCTTTCCGAACACCGGGGAGCTGTTTTTT | CASSFPNTGELFF
. | 16 | TRBJ1-2 | TRBD1 | TRBV15 | TGTGCCACCAGCAGAACTCCGGGGACAGCCTTATATGGCTACACCTTC | CATSRTPGTALYGYTF
. | 13 | TRBJ2-5 | TRBD2 | TRBV7-9 | TGTGCCAGCAGCCAAGTTAGGGCGGGGGAGCAGTACTTC | CASSQVRAGEQYF
. | 12 | TRBJ1-2 | . | TRBV5-1 | TGCGCCAGCGCCAGAGAGGGGTATGGCTACACCTTC | CASAREGYGYTF
. | 12 | TRBJ2-7 | . | TRBV11-2 | TGTGCCAGCAGCCCGGGACATTACGAGCAGTACTTC | CASSPGHYEQYF
. | 15 | TRBJ2-1 | TRBD2 | TRBV9 | TGTGCCAGCAGCGTAGTGGGGGGGAACTACAATGAGCAGTTCTTC | CASSVVGGNYNEQFF
once | 16 | TRBJ2-1 | TRBD2 | TRBV2 | TGTGCCAGCACCTACCGGAGCGGGGGGGCCCACAATGAGCAGTTCTTC | CASTYRSGGAHNEQFF
. | 14 | TRBJ2-4 | TRBD1 | TRBV14 | TGTGCCAGCAGCCATCAGGACAGGTCGGACATTCAGTACTTC | CASSHQDRSDIQYF
. | 15 | TRBJ2-5 | TRBD1 | TRBV9 | TGTGCCAGCAGCGGAGAGACAGGGGCTCTAGAGACCCAGTACTTC | CASSGETGALETQYF
. | 14 | TRBJ1-5 | . | TRBV4-1 | TGCGCCAGCAGCTACCGGGACGGAAATCAGCCCCAGCATTTT | CASSYRDGNQPQHF
. | 14 | TRBJ2-1 | TRBD2 | TRBV6-5 | TGTGCCAGCAGACGACTAGCGGGGGACAATGAGCAGTTCTTC | CASRRLAGDNEQFF
. | 14 | TRBJ2-5 | . | TRBV18 | TGTGCCAGCTCACCACCCTCAGGGTTAGAGACCCAGTACTTC | CASSPPSGLETQYF
. | 14 | TRBJ1-3 | TRBD1 | TRBV28 | TGTGCCAGCACACGACAGGGCGGGGGAAACACCATATATTTT | CASTRQGGGNTIYF
. | 12 | TRBJ1-2 | TRBD1 | TRBV6-6 | TGTGCCAGCGGCGAGACAGGGGTTGGCTACACCTTC | CASGETGVGYTF
. | 16 | TRBJ2-7 | TRBD2 | TRBV11-2 | TGTGCCAGCAGCCCCGGGCTAGCGGGGGGGACCTACGAGCAGTACTTC | CASSPGLAGGTYEQYF
. | 17 | TRBJ2-7 | TRBD1 | TRBV9 | TGTGCCAGCAGCCCCATCGTGTCCGGGACAGGGTCGCGGGAGCAGTACTTC | CASSPIVSGTGSREQYF
. | 15 | TRBJ1-2 | . | TRBV6-5 | TGTGCCAGCAGTTACTACGGGGGGCCAAAGACGGGCTACACCTTC | CASSYYGGPKTGYTF
. | 13 | TRBJ2-4 | . | TRBV27 | TGTGCCAGCAGTTTATCCGGGTTGAACATTCAGTACTTC | CASSLSGLNIQYF
once | 17 | TRBJ1-5 | TRBD1 | TRBV15 | TGTGCCACCAGCAGAGATTCGAGGGGGCATCACAATCAGCCCCAGCATTTT | CATSRDSRGHHNQPQHF
. | 19 | TRBJ1-5 | TRBD1 | TRBV5-6 | TGTGCCAGCAGCATGGGTAGGCCAGGGGGTCTCTATAGCAATCAGCCCCAGCATTTT | CASSMGRPGGLYSNQPQHF
few | 14 | TRBJ2-7 | TRBD2 | TRBV7-3 | TGTGCCAGCTCGAGGAGCGGGGGTACCTACGAGCAGTACTTC | CASSRSGGTYEQYF
. | 19 | TRBJ2-2 | TRBD2 | TRBV9 | TGTGCCAGCAGCGTAGGGCTAGCGGGGGCCCTCCCGAGGGGCGGGGAGCTGTTTTTT | CASSVGLAGALPRGGELFF
. | 16 | TRBJ2-3 | . | TRBV6-6 | TGTGCCAGCAGTTACTCGGGGGCCGGAATCACAGATACGCAGTATTTT | CASSYSGAGITDTQYF
. | 17 | TRBJ2-2 | TRBD2 | TRBV6-1 | TGTGCCAGCAGTGCGACTAGCGGGGGGACGAACACCGGGGAGCTGTTTTTT | CASSATSGGTNTGELFF
. | 11 | TRBJ1-1 | . | TRBV5-1 | TGCGCCAGCAGCTCGGACACTGAAGCTTTCTTT | CASSSDTEAFF
few | 18 | TRBJ2-2 | TRBD1 | TRBV19 | TGTGCCAGTACAAGATACAGACAGGGCAGGGGGAACACCGGGGAGCTGTTTTTT | CASTRYRQGRGNTGELFF
. | 15 | TRBJ2-5 | . | TRBV2 | TGTGCCAGCAGTGAATCGGCAGGGGCGGGAAAAACCCAGTACTTC | CASSESAGAGKTQYF
. | 14 | TRBJ2-7 | . | TRBV5-1 | TGCGCCAGCAGCATAGGCGGGACCCCCTACGAGCAGTACTTC | CASSIGGTPYEQYF
. | 14 | TRBJ1-2 | TRBD1 | TRBV19 | TGTGCCAGTAGCGGCACAGGGGGCAACTATGGCTACACCTTC | CASSGTGGNYGYTF
few | 15 | TRBJ1-2 | TRBD1 | TRBV5-1 | TGCGCCAGCAGCTTGGAGGGACAGGGGACCTATGGCTACACCTTC | CASSLEGQGTYGYTF